This TCR beta chain emerged from a study of T cells expressing NK-cell markers. TCRdb re-called the 5' RACE reads; every CDR3 protein appears as one record, without DNA. Recorded for this sample: tens of thousands of distinct CDR3 sequences. The CDR3 extends over 20 amino acids. Germline assignment: CDR1 SGHVS and CDR2 FNYEAQ. The rearrangement uses TRBV7-6 and TRBJ2-1; lacking DNA, the TRBD2 call made by TCRdb goes unchecked. The sequence was obtained from a woman between 18 and 70 years old in good health. Sequencing was carried out using blood T cells: a sorted CD56 or NKG2C T cell subset, CD4+ or CD8+ T cells, or bulk PBMC T cells (not recorded which). CDR3 residues: CASSLVPGLAGGARGNEQFF.